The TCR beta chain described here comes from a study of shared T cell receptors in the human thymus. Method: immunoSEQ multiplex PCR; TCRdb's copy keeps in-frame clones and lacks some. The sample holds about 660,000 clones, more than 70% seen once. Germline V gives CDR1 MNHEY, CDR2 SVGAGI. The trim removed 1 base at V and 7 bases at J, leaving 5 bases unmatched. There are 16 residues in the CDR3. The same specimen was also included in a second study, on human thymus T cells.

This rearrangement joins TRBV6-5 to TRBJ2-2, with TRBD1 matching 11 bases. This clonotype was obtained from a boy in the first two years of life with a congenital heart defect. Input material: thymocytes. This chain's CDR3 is CASSYWTGGEVGELFF. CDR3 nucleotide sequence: TGTGCCAGCAGTTACTGGACAGGGGGCGAGGTCGGGGAGCTGTTTTTT.